This TCR beta chain was sequenced for a study of identical twins. V lost 0 bases and J lost 0, with 9 bases in between. The V gene's germline CDR1 is SGHAT and CDR2 FQNNGV. CDR3 length: 15 amino acids. From the 5' RACE reads, TCRdb called clonotypes with MiXCR, one entry per CDR3 protein. The top ten hold less than 15% of the sample, which has about 790,000 distinct CDR3 sequences, 15% to 20% seen once. Concerning this clonotype: Its antigen is undetermined.

General study results and limits: Within cord blood, abundant beta clonotypes carried fewer insertions, but memory repertoires showed no such trend.

All donors were healthy, and all were Caucasian. The sample was also reused in another study, on T cells expressing NK-cell markers.

This chain links TRBV11-2 with TRBJ2-7, with D perhaps TRBD1 or TRBD2 (5 bases each). Material: PBMCs. The TCR comes from a woman between 18 and 29 years old in good health. In DNA form, the CDR3 reads TGTGCCAGCAGCTTAGAGACCGGGACCTCCTACGAGCAGTACTTC. Translation gives CASSLETGTSYEQYF.